The 26 T cell receptor beta chains presented below share a single source sample, sequenced in a study of cytomegalovirus exposure and HLA in healthy donors. The PCR employed 60 Vbeta primers together with 13 Jbeta primers. Assay: immunoSEQ multiplex PCR; the TCRdb copy retains only in-frame clones and omits some. The sample comprises tens of thousands of clones, under 9% of which are singletons, and roughly 2.1% rests with the top ten. Sequencing was carried out using PBMCs. These receptors were obtained from a man aged 50 or older in good health and CMV-seronegative.

This clone was seen a handful of times. The chain combines TRBV28 with TRBJ2-3; possibly TRBD1 for D (6 bases). The CDR3 sequence is 15 residues long. Germline CDR1 is MDHEN and CDR2 is SYDVKM. V gave up 3 bases and J gave up 14 bases, with 24 bases separating them. CDR3 in amino acids: CASSFEGQGLYTGYF. In DNA, the CDR3 is TGTGCCAGCAGTTTCGAGGGACAAGGCCTCTATACGGGGTATTTT.

The genes are TRBV5-4 and TRBJ2-2; 8 bases align to TRBD1. Germline V gene data show CDR1 as SGHNT and CDR2 as YYREEE (reference sequence). The CDR3 runs to 15 residues. With V trimmed by 0 bases and J by 7 bases, 5 bases remained unmatched. CDR3 nucleotide sequence: TGTGCCAGCAGCTTGGCAGGGGGCGTAGGCGGGGAGCTGTTTTTT. Translating it yields CASSLAGGVGGELFF.

This chain connects TRBV7-9 to TRBJ2-7; TRBD1 might be the D (6 bases). Trimming removed 4 bases from V and 4 bases from J, with 14 bases in between. The germline V gene has CDR1 SEHNR and CDR2 FQNEAQ (reference sequence). The CDR3 extends over 14 amino acids. CDR3 nucleotides: TGTGCCAGCAGCTCGATTGGACAGACGTACGAGCAGTACTTC. Its protein is CASSSIGQTYEQYF. Supplemented by reference TRBV7-9 and TRBJ2-7, the full variable domain reads DTGVSQNPRHKITKRGQNVTFRCDPISEHNRLYWYRQTLGQGPEFLTYFQNEAQLEKSRLLSDRFSAERPKGSFSTLEIQRTEQGDSAMYLCASSSIGQTYEQYFGPGTRLTVT.

This chain connects TRBV5-1 to TRBJ2-2; D call uncertain. The V gene lost 0 bases and the J gene lost 5 bases, with 5 bases spanning the gap. CDR1 and CDR2 (germline): SGHRS, YFSETQ. This CDR3 spans 13 amino acids. CDR3 sequence reads: CASSLDGTGELFF. CDR3 bases: TGCGCCAGCAGCTTGGACGGGACCGGGGAGCTGTTTTTT.

This clone was picked up a small number of times. This sequence joins TRBV27 and TRBJ1-1, with a possible D match to TRBD1 (6 bases). CDR3 length: 14 residues. V lost 4 bases and J 8 bases, leaving 17 bases between the germline ends. Germline-derived CDR1 and CDR2 are MNHEY and SMNVEV (reference sequence). CDR3 sequence reads: CASSSLGRGWEAFF. The CDR3 DNA follows: TGTGCCAGCAGTTCTCTGGGGAGGGGGTGGGAAGCTTTCTTT.

This clone has a handful of counts. V gene TRBV18 combines with J gene TRBJ2-7; TRBD1 aligns across 8 bases. The germline V gene encodes CDR1 KGHSH and CDR2 LQKENI. This CDR3 is built from 15 residues. V trimming: 4 bases; J trimming: 7 bases; junction bases outside the gene matches: 12. The chain's CDR3 is CASSHRDRTALEQYF. The CDR3 DNA reads TGTGCCAGCTCACACCGGGACAGGACAGCTTTGGAGCAGTACTTC.

This clone showed up just a few times. The chain is built from TRBV6-5 and TRBJ2-1; 8 bases fit TRBD2. This CDR3 has 15 amino acids. The germline CDR1 and CDR2 sequences are MNHEY and SVGAGI. V gave up 6 bases and J gave up 12 bases; unmatched junction bases: 16. The CDR3 loop is CASSPVGLAIKGQFF. The CDR3 nucleotides are TGTGCCAGCAGCCCCGTAGGACTAGCAATTAAGGGGCAGTTCTTC.

The chain uses TRBV28 and TRBJ2-1, with 7 bases fitting TRBD2. Looked up from germline, CDR1 is MDHEN and CDR2 is SYDVKM. V shed 9 bases, J shed 1 base, and the junction held 3 bases outside the gene matches. CDR3 size: 13 residues. The chain's CDR3 is CARGRESYNEQFF. The CDR3 DNA reads TGTGCCAGAGGGAGGGAATCCTACAATGAGCAGTTCTTC.

This clone was recorded a few times. The rearrangement links TRBV9 to TRBJ1-6; the match to TRBD1 covers 7 bases. The ends lost 0 bases at V and 10 bases at J; junction bases unmatched: 4. CDR3 length: 14 residues. Germline CDR1 SGDLS, CDR2 YYNGEE. This CDR3 is CASSVGTGGSPLHF. In DNA, the CDR3 is TGTGCCAGCAGCGTAGGGACAGGAGGATCACCCCTCCACTTT.

The rearrangement links TRBV4-2 to TRBJ1-5; 7 positions match TRBD1. The CDR3 loop spans 15 amino acids. Per germline, CDR1 LGHNA and CDR2 YNFKEQ. V was pared by 5 bases and J by 16 bases, with 20 bases of the junction left unmatched. The CDR3 coding sequence is TGTGCCAGCAGCTTAGACTCAGGGGTCCAGGGGGGCCTCCATTTT. It codes for CASSLDSGVQGGLHF.

This clone has more than one count but fewer than ten. V and J are TRBV30 and TRBJ2-1; 11 bases line up with TRBD2. The V gene end was trimmed by 2 bases and the J gene end by 16 bases; junction bases not matched to a gene: 13. Per the germline V gene, CDR1 is GTSNPN and CDR2 is SVGIG (reference sequence). There are 14 residues in the CDR3. The CDR3 loop reads CAWSYSGGAGLGFF. In DNA form, the CDR3 reads TGTGCCTGGAGTTATAGCGGGGGGGCCGGTTTAGGATTCTTC.

The rearrangement uses TRBV6-6 and TRBJ1-2; a possible D gene is TRBD1 (6 bases). There are 14 residues in the CDR3. V was pared by 8 bases and J by 6 bases, with 19 bases between. CDR1 and CDR2 (germline): MNHNY, SVGAGI (reference sequence). CDR3 region: CASGAGVNRNGYTF. CDR3 DNA sequence: TGTGCCAGCGGAGCAGGGGTAAATCGCAATGGCTACACCTTC.

This clone has a handful of counts. The chain joins TRBV6-6 to TRBJ2-5, with no clear D. Germline loops: CDR1 MNHNY, CDR2 SVGAGI (reference sequence). The CDR3 extends over 12 amino acids. V lost 7 bases, J lost 2 bases, and 8 bases lay in between. DNA for the CDR3: TGTGCCAGCACTGTTAGTCAAGAGACCCAGTACTTC. It translates to CASTVSQETQYF.

This clone was picked up a small number of times. This chain links TRBV11-3 with TRBJ2-3, with D possibly being TRBD1 (5 bases). Germline V lookup: CDR1 SGHNT, CDR2 YENEEA. Trimming stripped 5 bases from V and 1 base from J, with 10 bases between. The CDR3 extends over 14 amino acids. Here the CDR3 DNA reads TGTGCCAGCAGCCAAACGACAGGCACAGATACGCAGTATTTT. Its protein product is CASSQTTGTDTQYF.

V usage is TRBV5-1 and J usage is TRBJ2-3; D is undetermined. The CDR3 has 13 amino acids. The germline CDR1 and CDR2 sequences are SGHRS and YFSETQ. Trimming removed 0 bases from V and 4 bases from J, with 6 bases in between. The CDR3 protein is CASSLERADTQYF. The CDR3 DNA is TGCGCCAGCAGCTTGGAACGGGCAGATACGCAGTATTTT.

This clone appeared a few times. This rearrangement joins TRBV5-8 to TRBJ1-2; 7 nucleotides align to TRBD1. The ends lost 5 bases at V and 8 bases at J; junction bases unmatched: 6. CDR1 and CDR2 from the germline V gene are SGHTS and YDEGEE. The CDR3 totals 12 residues. DNA of the CDR3: TGTGCCAGCAGAAGTAGGGGGCAAGGCTACACCTTC. Translating it yields CASRSRGQGYTF.

This clone came up a few times. This rearrangement joins TRBV6-1 to TRBJ1-5, with a weak D call TRBD1 (6 bases). CDR1 is MNHNS and CDR2 is SASEGT in the germline V gene. The CDR3 spans 14 residues. Trimming left V 7 bases short and J 7 bases short, with 17 bases between. CDR3 region: CASNGDRSTQPQHF. The CDR3 nucleotides read TGTGCCAGCAACGGAGACAGGTCGACCCAGCCCCAGCATTTT.

The chain combines TRBV27 with TRBJ2-2; 13 nucleotides line up with TRBD2. The V gene end was trimmed by 5 bases and the J gene end by 8 bases; junction bases not matched to a gene: 5. The CDR3 totals 15 residues. From germline, CDR1 is MNHEY and CDR2 SMNVEV (reference sequence). In nucleotides, the CDR3 is TGTGCCAGCAGTCGGGCGGGACTAGCGGGGGGGGAGCTGTTTTTT. As protein: CASSRAGLAGGELFF.

The chain has TRBV19 and TRBJ2-3; 7 bases agree with TRBD1. The CDR3 is 14 amino acids. V shed 5 bases and J 4 bases; nucleotides not matched to a gene: 6. Germline-derived CDR1 and CDR2 are LNHDA and SQIVND (reference sequence). The CDR3 DNA follows: TGTGCCAGTAGTGTGACAGGGTCATCAGATACGCAGTATTTT. Protein product: CASSVTGSSDTQYF.

The table lists this clone with a few counts. The chain has TRBV12-5 and TRBJ1-1; D gene ambiguous. The CDR3 is 15 amino acids. The V gene lost 7 bases and the J gene lost 4 bases, with 19 bases spanning the gap. Germline CDR1 is LGHNT and CDR2 is FRNRAP. The CDR3 DNA follows: TGTGCTAGTGCTTCGGGGATAGGCCTCGGCACTGAAGCTTTCTTT. Protein product: CASASGIGLGTEAFF.

The chain recombines TRBV2 with TRBJ1-6, with 9 nucleotides matching TRBD1. The CDR3 contains 14 residues. The junction had 6 bases not matched to a gene; V was cut back by 8 bases and J by 7 bases. The V gene's germline CDR1 is SNHLY and CDR2 FYNNEI. The CDR3 DNA reads as TGTGCCAGCTGGGGACAGGGAGGAAATTCACCCCTCCACTTT. It yields the protein CASWGQGGNSPLHF.

This clone has more than one count but fewer than ten. The chain joins TRBV18 to TRBJ2-7; 12 bases line up with TRBD2. Trimming removed 2 bases from V and 6 bases from J; junction bases left unmatched: 5. This CDR3 region has 15 residues. CDR1 and CDR2 from the germline V gene are KGHSH and LQKENI. The CDR3 DNA reads as TGTGCCAGCTCACCAAAAGGGACTAGCGGGCGCGAGCAGTACTTC. This encodes CASSPKGTSGREQYF. The whole variable domain, remainder taken from reference TRBV18 and TRBJ2-7, is NAGVMQNPRHLVRRRGQEARLRCSPMKGHSHVYWYRQLPEEGLKFMVYLQKENIIDESGMPKERFSAEFPKEGPSILRIQQVVRGDSAAYFCASSPKGTSGREQYFGPGTRLTVT.

The chain recombines TRBV10-2 with TRBJ1-1; TRBD1 matches at 8 bases. Unmatched junction bases numbered 10, after V lost 6 bases and J lost 7 bases. This CDR3 has 14 residues. CDR1 is WSHSY and CDR2 is SAAADI in the germline V gene. The CDR3 here is CASSRTGQMNEAFF. In DNA, the CDR3 is TGCGCCAGCAGCCGGACAGGGCAGATGAATGAAGCTTTCTTT.

This clone was seen more than once but under ten times. The chain links TRBV10-3 to TRBJ1-4; tentatively, D is TRBD1 (6 bases). This CDR3 is built from 14 residues. Per the germline V gene, CDR1 is ENHRY and CDR2 is SYGVKD. V lost 3 bases and J lost 3, with 8 bases in between. In nucleotides, the CDR3 is TGTGCCATCAGTGACAGGGGTGCTAATGAAAAACTGTTTTTT. Amino acids: CAISDRGANEKLFF.

The chain recombines TRBV6-5 with TRBJ2-7, with TRBD1 as a possible D gene (5 bases). Germline V gene data show CDR1 as MNHEY and CDR2 as SVGAGI. V was shortened by 7 bases and J by 1 base, with 17 bases between the two germline ends. The CDR3 totals 15 residues. The CDR3 protein is CASIAAGSLSYEQYF. The CDR3 DNA is TGTGCCAGCATTGCAGCAGGGTCTTTATCCTACGAGCAGTACTTC.

This clone has just a few counts. The chain has TRBV5-4 and TRBJ2-5; 8 nucleotides match TRBD2. Germline lookup yields CDR1 SGHNT and CDR2 YYREEE (reference sequence). The junction had 10 bases not matched to a gene; V was cut back by 4 bases and J by 5 bases. The CDR3 runs 15 residues. The CDR3 sequence: CASSTGLAREETQYF. CDR3 coding DNA: TGTGCCAGCAGCACTGGACTAGCTCGGGAGGAGACCCAGTACTTC.